This TCR beta chain originates from a study of cytomegalovirus exposure and HLA in healthy donors. Overall study findings and caveats: 164 TCR beta chains were listed as cytomegalovirus-associated. Most likely, a cluster of highly shared sequence variants arose as a sequencing artifact.

Comment on this clone: The antigen is not known.

The PCR had 60 Vbeta and 13 Jbeta primers. Measured with immunoSEQ multiplex PCR; TCRdb has only the in-frame clones, and not every one. The sample shows some 63,000 clones, 65% to 90% of them seen only once. Sequenced sample: PBMCs. This TCR was sampled from a human donor in good health.

CDR3 sequence reads: CASSSSRGTGYEKSFF. The CDR3 DNA is TGTGCCAGCAGCTCGTCACGGGGGACGGGATATGAAAAGAGTTTCTTT. The chain uses TRBV7-8 and TRBJ1-1, with D possibly being TRBD1 (5 bases). The CDR3 sequence is 16 residues long. Germline V gene lookup returns CDR1 SGHVS and CDR2 FQNEAQ. Trimming cost V 4 bases and J 13 bases, with 28 bases left between them.